Shown below are 25 T cell receptor beta chains from a single sample sequenced in a study of identical twins. Via MiXCR, TCRdb re-called the 5' RACE reads, giving one row per CDR3 protein. In the table there are some 710,000 distinct CDR3 sequences, 6.1% of which are singletons. The sequencing input was naive T cells sorted from blood. Source of these receptors: a man between 18 and 35 years old in good health.

V is TRBV7-9 and J is TRBJ2-5; 7 nucleotides align to TRBD1. This CDR3 has 15 amino acids. Germline CDR1 reads SEHNR; CDR2 reads FQNEAQ (reference sequence). Trimming cost V 6 bases and J 3 bases; bases outside gene matches: 10. The CDR3: CASSRFTGDEETQYF. DNA of the CDR3: TGTGCCAGCAGTAGATTTACAGGGGACGAAGAGACCCAGTACTTC. The complete variable domain, with remaining parts taken from reference TRBV7-9 and TRBJ2-5, reads DTGVSQNPRHKITKRGQNVTFRCDPISEHNRLYWYRQTLGQGPEFLTYFQNEAQLEKSRLLSDRFSAERPKGSFSTLEIQRTEQGDSAMYLCASSRFTGDEETQYFGPGTRLLVL.

In this sample, this clonotype turned up many times. The junction does not match germline at one end; this may be a read error. The chain recombines TRBV20-1 with TRBJ2-3; 7 nucleotides agree with TRBD2. This CDR3 has 14 residues. Germline CDR1 reads DFQATT; CDR2 reads SNEGSKA (reference sequence). CDR3 sequence (DNA): TGCAGGGCTAAGGGGCTAGCGGACACAGATACGCAGTATTTT. Amino acids: CRAKGLADTDTQYF.

This clonotype showed up many times. The chain has TRBV18 and TRBJ1-1; D gene unclear. Looked up from germline, CDR1 is KGHSH and CDR2 is LQKENI. This CDR3 spans 12 amino acids. V dropped 2 bases and J dropped 6 bases, with 7 bases sitting between them. The CDR3 is CASSPSASEAFF. Written as DNA, the CDR3 is TGTGCCAGCTCACCATCAGCCTCTGAAGCTTTCTTT. The full variable domain, with the rest looked up from reference TRBV18 and TRBJ1-1, is NAGVMQNPRHLVRRRGQEARLRCSPMKGHSHVYWYRQLPEEGLKFMVYLQKENIIDESGMPKERFSAEFPKEGPSILRIQQVVRGDSAAYFCASSPSASEAFFGQGTRLTVV.

V and J are TRBV20-1 and TRBJ2-1, with D unclear. The V gene lost 5 bases and the J gene lost 0 bases, with 11 bases spanning the gap. Looked up from germline, CDR1 is DFQATT and CDR2 is SNEGSKA (reference sequence). There are 14 residues in the CDR3. CDR3 coding DNA: TGCAGTGCTCCGGGCCACCCCTCCTACAATGAGCAGTTCTTC. Amino acid sequence: CSAPGHPSYNEQFF.

This clonotype was seen a few times. This chain connects TRBV11-2 to TRBJ2-1; D is uncertain. Germline values: CDR1 SGHAT, CDR2 FQNNGV. Trimming took 6 bases from V and 8 from J, leaving 20 bases between them. The CDR3 sequence is 15 residues long. CDR3 DNA sequence: TGTGCCAGCAGTCCCGGGCCAATGTTTGACGATGAGCAGTTCTTC. Translating it yields CASSPGPMFDDEQFF.

In its sample, this clonotype was seen many times. This chain uses TRBV4-1 with TRBJ2-2; D is possibly TRBD2 (5 bases). The CDR3 has 14 residues. Trimming pared 4 bases from V and 8 bases from J, leaving 14 bases between. Germline V gives CDR1 MGHRA, CDR2 YSYEKL. CDR3 sequence: CASSPRDLLGELFF. Here the CDR3 DNA reads TGCGCCAGCAGCCCCCGGGATTTACTGGGGGAGCTGTTTTTT.

This clonotype was observed many times. The genes are TRBV3-1 and TRBJ2-7; TRBD2 matches 8 bases. This CDR3 comprises 15 residues. V gave up 4 bases and J gave up 1 base; unmatched junction bases: 6. The germline V gene has CDR1 LGHDT and CDR2 YNNKEL (reference sequence). CDR3 DNA: TGTGCCAGCAGCCCTCGGGGGGGTCTTTCCTACGAGCAGTACGTC. As protein: CASSPRGGLSYEQYV.

This clonotype was seen a handful of times. The J gene is TRBJ2-1, the V gene TRBV20-1, with 8 bases aligning to TRBD1. Trimming at V came to 3 bases and at J to 8 bases, leaving 12 bases not matched to a gene. The CDR3 is 15 amino acids. Germline V gene sequence: CDR1 DFQATT, CDR2 SNEGSKA (reference sequence). CDR3 DNA sequence: TGCAGTGCTAGGTCAGGGGGCGCAGGTCCCCATGAGCAGTTCTTC. Translation gives CSARSGGAGPHEQFF.

This clonotype appeared many times. J is TRBJ2-2 and V is TRBV7-9, with 8 bases that match TRBD2. The CDR3 is 16 amino acids. The V segment lost 2 bases and the J segment 5 bases; nucleotides outside the gene matches: 7. CDR1 and CDR2 (germline): SEHNR, FQNEAQ (reference sequence). The CDR3 loop reads CASSLYSGTVTGELFF. The CDR3, as DNA: TGTGCCAGCAGCTTATATAGCGGGACCGTAACCGGGGAGCTGTTTTTT.

V gene TRBV20-1 combines with J gene TRBJ2-5, with TRBD2 as a possible D gene (6 bases). With 1 base removed from V and 1 base from J, the gap between germline ends came to 10 bases. Germline CDR1 and CDR2: DFQATT and SNEGSKA (reference sequence). This CDR3 spans 14 amino acids. CDR3 in DNA: TGCAGTGCTAGAGTGGAGGGGACCCAAGAGACCCAGTACTTC. Translated, it gives CSARVEGTQETQYF.

The J gene is TRBJ2-7, the V gene TRBV7-2, with D possibly being TRBD2 (7 bases). Germline V lookup: CDR1 SGHTA, CDR2 FQGNSA. This CDR3 has 13 amino acids. V was shortened by 7 bases and J by 4 bases, with 14 bases between the two germline ends. The chain's CDR3 is CASNGGLAYEQYF. Written as DNA, the CDR3 is TGTGCCAGCAACGGGGGGCTAGCGTACGAGCAGTACTTC.

Many counts were recorded for this clonotype. For the CDR3, the DNA is TGCGCCAGCAGCCAAGAGGTGGGGGTTTTGTATGGCTACACCTTC. This translates into CASSQEVGVLYGYTF. This chain links TRBV4-1 with TRBJ1-2, with D tentatively TRBD1 (5 bases). CDR1 is MGHRA, CDR2 YSYEKL, per germline. V lost 0 bases to trimming and J lost 5 bases, with 13 bases between them. The CDR3 loop spans 15 amino acids.

A few counts support this clonotype. V usage is TRBV29-1 and J usage is TRBJ2-1; D is undetermined. Trimming took 0 bases from V and 5 from J, leaving 11 bases between them. Germline CDR1 SQVTM, CDR2 ANQGSEA. This CDR3 has 14 residues. This CDR3 is CSVEDGWKDNEQFF. The CDR3 DNA sequence: TGCAGCGTTGAAGACGGGTGGAAGGACAATGAGCAGTTCTTC.

This clonotype has a handful of counts. V usage is TRBV7-2 and J usage is TRBJ1-5; 7 positions agree with TRBD1. Losses at the gene ends were 4 bases for V and 7 bases for J; bases not matched to a gene: 7. The germline CDR1 and CDR2 sequences are SGHTA and FQGNSA. The CDR3 is 14 residues long. In DNA, the CDR3 is TGTGCCAGCAGCTCGACAGGGATGGGCCAGCCCCAGCATTTT. It yields the protein CASSSTGMGQPQHF. Variable domain in full (rest from reference TRBV7-2 and TRBJ1-5): GAGVSQSPSNKVTEKGKDVELRCDPISGHTALYWYRQSLGQGLEFLIYFQGNSAPDKSGLPSDRFSAERTGGSVSTLTIQRTQQEDSAVYLCASSSTGMGQPQHFGDGTRLSIL.

This chain uses TRBV20-1 with TRBJ1-3; D is perhaps TRBD1 (5 bases). Germline loops: CDR1 DFQATT, CDR2 SNEGSKA (reference sequence). V was shortened by 1 base and J by 4 bases, with 8 bases between the two germline ends. The CDR3 consists of 13 residues. The CDR3 bases are TGCAGTGCTAGAGTGGCAGGGGGAAACACCATATATTTT. It codes for CSARVAGGNTIYF.

The CDR3 DNA follows: TGTGCCAGCAGAGAACAGACCGGGGAGCTGTTTTTT. Translated: CASREQTGELFF. This sequence joins TRBV9 and TRBJ2-2; D is unresolved. The V gene lost 5 bases and the J gene lost 5 bases, with 7 bases spanning the gap. The CDR3 length is 12 residues. Germline loops: CDR1 SGDLS, CDR2 YYNGEE.

This clonotype has only a few counts. CDR3 loop: CASSLGTRGANVLTF. The CDR3 DNA follows: TGTGCCAGCAGCTTGGGAACACGGGGGGCCAACGTCCTGACTTTC. The chain joins TRBV27 to TRBJ2-6; D is ambiguous. Deletions cut 6 bases from V and 4 bases from J, with 13 bases between. Germline V gene sequence: CDR1 MNHEY, CDR2 SMNVEV (reference sequence). The CDR3 sequence is 15 residues long.

The chain has TRBV12-3 or TRBV12-4 and TRBJ2-2; TRBD2 might be the D (5 bases). V shed 4 bases and J shed 7 bases, with 13 bases lying between them. The CDR3 extends over 14 amino acids. CDR3 nucleotide sequence: TGTGCCAGCAGTTGGGAGACGCTAGGCGGGGAGCTGTTTTTT. Translation: CASSWETLGGELFF.

This clonotype was observed a handful of times. This chain links TRBV20-1 with TRBJ1-2; 7 nucleotides line up with TRBD1. V shed 6 bases and J 4 bases; nucleotides not matched to a gene: 8. The CDR3 extends over 13 amino acids. From germline, CDR1 is DFQATT and CDR2 SNEGSKA (reference sequence). The CDR3 loop reads CSAYSGDSYGYTF. In DNA form, the CDR3 reads TGCAGTGCCTACTCCGGGGACAGCTATGGCTACACCTTC.

This clonotype occurred many times. The chain combines TRBV25-1 with TRBJ2-2; D is ambiguous. The CDR3 extends over 14 amino acids. CDR1 MGHDK and CDR2 SYGVNS come from the germline V gene. The V gene lost 4 bases and the J gene lost 1 base, with 7 bases spanning the gap. The CDR3 coding sequence is TGTGCCAGCAGTGGGGCAGGGAACACCGGGGAGCTGTTTTTT. It codes for CASSGAGNTGELFF.

This clonotype was detected only a few times. The CDR3 DNA sequence: TGTGCCAGCAGCCAATTGGGCCGAGGAGGGAACACCGGGGAGCTGTTTTTT. It yields the protein CASSQLGRGGNTGELFF. The chain recombines TRBV3-1 with TRBJ2-2, with TRBD2 as a possible D gene (5 bases). Trimming stripped 2 bases from V and 1 base from J, with 14 bases between. The CDR3 totals 17 residues. CDR1 and CDR2 from the germline V gene are LGHDT and YNNKEL (reference sequence).

This clonotype came up many times. V usage is TRBV7-9 and J usage is TRBJ1-1; D ambiguous. Trimming removed 2 bases at V and 6 bases at J, with 4 bases between. The CDR3 sequence is 11 residues long. Germline CDR1 and CDR2: SEHNR and FQNEAQ (reference sequence). The CDR3 reads CASSLYPEAFF. Here the CDR3 DNA reads TGTGCCAGCAGCTTATACCCTGAAGCTTTCTTT.

The chain is built from TRBV7-2 and TRBJ2-5, with D perhaps matching TRBD1 (5 bases). The CDR3 is made up of 12 amino acids. Germline V CDR1 and CDR2: SGHTA, FQGNSA. V was pared by 4 bases and J by 9 bases, with 12 bases between. CDR3 residues: CASSSPQGAQYF. The CDR3, as DNA: TGTGCCAGCAGCTCACCGCAAGGGGCCCAGTACTTC. Variable domain in full (rest from reference TRBV7-2 and TRBJ2-5): GAGVSQSPSNKVTEKGKDVELRCDPISGHTALYWYRQSLGQGLEFLIYFQGNSAPDKSGLPSDRFSAERTGGSVSTLTIQRTQQEDSAVYLCASSSPQGAQYFGPGTRLLVL.

The chain couples TRBV20-1 to TRBJ2-2; 11 positions agree with TRBD2. Looked up from germline, CDR1 is DFQATT and CDR2 is SNEGSKA (reference sequence). Trimming at V came to 6 bases and at J to 8 bases, leaving 8 bases not matched to a gene. This CDR3 is 14 amino acids long. In DNA form, the CDR3 reads TGCAGTGCACTAGCGGGAGACCGATCAGGGGAGCTGTTTTTT. Encoded protein: CSALAGDRSGELFF.

The chain employs TRBV5-1 and TRBJ2-5; D call uncertain. V dropped 5 bases and J dropped 2 bases, with 7 bases sitting between them. Germline-derived CDR1 and CDR2 are SGHRS and YFSETQ. The CDR3 loop spans 12 amino acids. CDR3 sequence: CASRVQQETQYF. For the CDR3, the DNA is TGCGCCAGCAGGGTCCAACAAGAGACCCAGTACTTC.